A selection of T cell receptor beta chains follows, all from one sample in a study of blood T cell repertoires in COVID-19. TCRdb's copy holds only in-frame clones and misses some; the assay was immunoSEQ multiplex PCR. The sample records some 340,000 clones, around 84% being singletons. The sequencing sample was made of peripheral blood. The receptors were gathered from a woman under 30 with acute or convalescent COVID-19. The CDR3 runs from the conserved cysteine through the conserved F or W. Each record gives: J gene, D gene, clone size, V gene, CDR3 DNA, CDR3 protein. A D gene is named only where the DNA matches it firmly. Clone size is shown for a subset of rows, as once, few, many or a class of expanded clone.

TRBJ1-2	-	-	TRBV27	TGTGCCAGCAGTTCTCAATTGGGGGAGGTGGACTATGGCTACACCTTC	CASSSQLGEVDYGYTF
TRBJ1-2	TRBD1	-	TRBV28	TGTGCCAGCAGTTTAGGACAGGGTCGGGGCTACACCTTC	CASSLGQGRGYTF
TRBJ2-5	-	-	TRBV19	TGTGCCAGTAGTCCGAGACACACCCTGAGAGAGACCCAGTACTTC	CASSPRHTLRETQYF
TRBJ2-1	-	-	TRBV7-2	TGTGCCAGCAGCTTTTCCCGAGTCGGCAATGAGCAGTTCTTC	CASSFSRVGNEQFF
TRBJ2-5	-	-	TRBV6-5	TGTGCCAGCAGTTCAGGGGTGGGGGAGACCCAGTACTTC	CASSSGVGETQYF
TRBJ2-1	TRBD2	-	TRBV7-3	TGTGCCAGCAGCTTTCCGGGGGGGAACAATGAGCAGTTCTTC	CASSFPGGNNEQFF
TRBJ1-1	TRBD1	once	TRBV6-5	TGTGCCAGCAACTACAGGGGGGAGAACACTGAAGCTTTCTTT	CASNYRGENTEAFF
TRBJ2-2	TRBD1	-	TRBV6-1	TGTGCCAGCAGTGTACAGGGGGCGCTGAGCACCGGGGAGCTGTTTTTT	CASSVQGALSTGELFF
TRBJ1-5	-	-	TRBV19	TGTGCCAGTACCCAAGAGAGGAGAGGCCGGGGCAATCAGCCCCAGCATTTT	CASTQERRGRGNQPQHF
TRBJ1-1	-	-	TRBV5-1	TGCGCCAGCAGCTTGGACGAGGGAAGGAACACTGAAGCTTTCTTT	CASSLDEGRNTEAFF
TRBJ1-1	-	-	TRBV5-1	TGCGCCAGCAGCTTTCGACAGGACACTGAAGCTTTCTTT	CASSFRQDTEAFF
TRBJ1-2	-	-	TRBV25-1	TGTGCCAGCAGGGCAGGGGTCTATGGCTACACCTTC	CASRAGVYGYTF
TRBJ2-7	-	-	TRBV28	TGTGCCAGCAGGCTTTACAGTTCGGGGACCTACGAGCAGTACTTC	CASRLYSSGTYEQYF
TRBJ2-1	TRBD2	-	TRBV6-5	TGTGCCAGCAGCTCCGGGACTACCTACAATGAGCAGTTCTTC	CASSSGTTYNEQFF
TRBJ1-1	TRBD1	once	TRBV18	TGTGCCAGCTCCCTCCAGCAGGGACAGGGGAACACTGAAGCTTTCTTT	CASSLQQGQGNTEAFF
TRBJ2-2	-	-	TRBV5-1	TGCGCCAGCAGCTTGACAGGGTACACCGGGGAGCTGTTTTTT	CASSLTGYTGELFF
TRBJ1-4	-	once	TRBV12-3/TRBV12-4	TGTGCCAGCAGTTTAAACTATGAAAAACTGTTTTTT	CASSLNYEKLFF
TRBJ1-3	-	-	TRBV10-1	TGCGCCAGCAGTGAGTCTCCAGGCTCTGGAAACACCATATATTTT	CASSESPGSGNTIYF
TRBJ1-1	-	few	TRBV5-1	TGCGCCAGCAGCTTCACCGGGACAACAGCTGAAGCTTTCTTT	CASSFTGTTAEAFF
TRBJ1-5	TRBD1	-	TRBV28	TGTGCCAGCACTCGGCTCGGGACAGTTATTAGCAATCAGCCCCAGCATTTT	CASTRLGTVISNQPQHF
TRBJ2-3	-	-	TRBV6-1	TGTGCCAGCAGTGAACAGTACAGGGGGGGGCTCACAGATACGCAGTATTTT	CASSEQYRGGLTDTQYF
TRBJ1-2	-	-	TRBV7-9	TGTGCCAGCAGTCCAGATCAGTCCAGTGGCTACACCTTC	CASSPDQSSGYTF
TRBJ1-2	-	once	TRBV9	TGTGCCAGCAGCGGGCCAGGGGTCTATGGCTACACCTTC	CASSGPGVYGYTF
TRBJ1-1	-	-	TRBV28	TGTGCCAGCAGTTTATGGGGGAGCGGTGAAGCTTTCTTT	CASSLWGSGEAFF
TRBJ1-1	-	-	TRBV3-1/TRBV3-2	TGTGCCAGCACCTCTGGGCAAGTTCGAGAAGCTTTCTTT	CASTSGQVREAFF
TRBJ1-6	-	-	TRBV30	TGTGCCTGGAGTCTCCCATCTTCGACTAAACCCCTCCACTTT	CAWSLPSSTKPLHF
TRBJ2-1	-	-	TRBV11-2	TGTGCCAGCAGCGAGGTCGGGGTCTCTGAGCAGTTCTTC	CASSEVGVSEQFF
TRBJ1-2	TRBD1	-	TRBV6-5	TGTGCCAGCAGTCAACGACAGGGCTTCTATGGCTACACCTTC	CASSQRQGFYGYTF
TRBJ2-1	-	-	TRBV12-5	TGTGCTAGTGGTTTGTTAAGTCAGGGGAATGAGCAGTTCTTC	CASGLLSQGNEQFF
TRBJ1-2	TRBD1	-	TRBV30	TGTGCCTGGAGTGTGGGGGACAGGACTAACTATGGCTACACCTTC	CAWSVGDRTNYGYTF
TRBJ1-6	TRBD1	-	TRBV2	TGTGCCAGCAATCGGGACAGGGCGAATTCACCCCTCCACTTT	CASNRDRANSPLHF